The rows below give T cell receptor beta chains drawn from one sample of a study of naive and memory T cell subsets. TCRdb itself ran the UMI-ligation and nested PCR reads through MiXCR, one entry per CDR3 protein. The repertoire holds under 100,000 distinct CDR3 sequences, 6% to 7.5% seen once, with around 1.6% in the top ten. The sample consisted of central memory CD4+ T cells from blood. These receptor sequences come from a human donor in good health. Each CDR3 is given with its conserved first and last residue. Fields, in order: J gene, V gene, D gene, clone size, CDR3 DNA, CDR3 protein. The D gene is left open where the match is weak. Expanded clones are given a class, and other clones once, few, many or no size at all.

>TRBJ2-3|TRBV6-1|NA|many
TGTGCCAGCGGTCGGGACCATAGCACAGATACGCAGTATTTT
CASGRDHSTDTQYF
>TRBJ2-7|TRBV3-2|NA|NA
TGTGCCAGCAGCCAAGATCGGGCCTGGGACAGAAGCTCCTACGAGCAGTACTTC
CASSQDRAWDRSSYEQYF
>TRBJ2-1|TRBV30|TRBD1|few
TGTGCCTGGGGACAGGGGTACCATGAGCAGTTCTTC
CAWGQGYHEQFF
>TRBJ1-1|TRBV30|NA|NA
TGTGCCTGGAGTCGGGGGGCGCGCACTGAAGCTTTCTTT
CAWSRGARTEAFF
>TRBJ2-5|TRBV12-3/TRBV12-4|NA|many
TGTGCCAGCGCAGCTTCCGTCCACCAAGAGACCCAGTACTTC
CASAASVHQETQYF
>TRBJ2-3|TRBV29-1|NA|few
TGCAGCGCCGGCACAGATACGCAGTATTTT
CSAGTDTQYF
>TRBJ1-4|TRBV7-3|TRBD1|many
TGTGCCAGCAGCCCCGACAGGGGTGAAAAACTGTTTTTT
CASSPDRGEKLFF
>TRBJ1-4|TRBV4-2|NA|many
TGTGCCAGCAGCCAGCCTGCGGGGATCACTAATGAAAAACTGTTTTTT
CASSQPAGITNEKLFF
>TRBJ2-7|TRBV7-8|TRBD2|few
TGTGCCAGCAGCTCCCCCGGGACTAGCAAGGCCGAGCAGTACTTC
CASSSPGTSKAEQYF
>TRBJ1-5|TRBV30|NA|many
TGTGCCTGGAGGGAGCGGACGAGCAATCAGCCCCAGCATTTT
CAWRERTSNQPQHF
>TRBJ2-7|TRBV11-3|NA|many
TGTGCCAGCAGCTTAGAAAACTACCGTCGGTACTTC
CASSLENYRRYF
>TRBJ2-2|TRBV19|TRBD1|few
TGTGCCAGTGGGGGAGACAGGGGGCCCGGGGAGCTGTTTTTT
CASGGDRGPGELFF
>TRBJ2-7|TRBV7-2|TRBD2|NA
TGTGCCAGCAGCGGACTAGCGGGAGTCAACGAGCAGTACTTC
CASSGLAGVNEQYF
>TRBJ2-6|TRBV6-5|NA|few
TGTGCCAGCAGGATCGGGTCTGGGGCCAACGTCCTGACTTTC
CASRIGSGANVLTF
>TRBJ2-1|TRBV30|NA|many
TGTGCCTGGACCCGCGGGGGCACCCACAATGAGCAGTTCTTC
CAWTRGGTHNEQFF
>TRBJ1-2|TRBV5-6|NA|many
TGTGCCAGCACCCCGATCGGGGGTAACTATGGCTACACCTTC
CASTPIGGNYGYTF
>TRBJ2-1|TRBV5-6|TRBD1|NA
TGTGCCAGCAGCCAAATCGACCGGGACAGAAGCTACAATGAGCAGTTCTTC
CASSQIDRDRSYNEQFF
>TRBJ2-5|TRBV12-3/TRBV12-4|TRBD2|many
TGTGCCAGCAGTTCTCGTGGGACTAGCGGGAAATCAGAGACCCAGTACTTC
CASSSRGTSGKSETQYF
>TRBJ1-5|TRBV20-1|NA|few
TGCAGTGCTAGAAGGACTGGAGAATATCAGCCCCAGCATTTT
CSARRTGEYQPQHF
>TRBJ2-1|TRBV15|NA|few
TGTGCCACCAGGAGAGATAACAGGGTACGCTACAATGAGCAGTTCTTC
CATRRDNRVRYNEQFF
>TRBJ2-1|TRBV20-1|NA|NA
TGCAGTGCTAGATGGGGGGGGACAACCCACTTACAGTTCTTC
CSARWGGTTHLQFF
>TRBJ1-5|TRBV7-9|NA|many
TGTGCCAGCAGCTTAGAAGGCGCCGGAGCGCCCCAGCATTTT
CASSLEGAGAPQHF
>TRBJ2-1|TRBV6-1|NA|many
TGTGCCAGCAGTGACAGGGGGGGTGAGCAGTTCTTC
CASSDRGGEQFF
>TRBJ2-1|TRBV7-2|TRBD2|many
TGTGCCAGCAGCTTAGTTCCTAGCGGGAGGAGCTCCTACAATGAGCAGTTCTTC
CASSLVPSGRSSYNEQFF
>TRBJ1-3|TRBV12-3/TRBV12-4|NA|many
TGTGCCAGCAGTTTCAAACGTTCCGGGGACACCATATATTTT
CASSFKRSGDTIYF
>TRBJ1-6|TRBV28|NA|few
TGTGCCACCCGGAACCAGGGCTCCTATAATTCACCCCTCCACTTT
CATRNQGSYNSPLHF
>TRBJ2-7|TRBV12-3/TRBV12-4|TRBD2|few
TGTGCCAGCAGACTAGCGGGAGGGCCCTACGAGCAGTACTTC
CASRLAGGPYEQYF
>TRBJ1-2|TRBV13|NA|NA
TGTGCCAGCAGCCTCAATCTACAGGGCGGCGGCTACACCTTC
CASSLNLQGGGYTF
>TRBJ1-2|TRBV6-5|TRBD1|many
TGTGCCAGCACCTTCTCCCCGGGACAGGAGAACTATGGCTACACCTTC
CASTFSPGQENYGYTF
>TRBJ2-6|TRBV7-2|NA|NA
TGTGCCAGCAGCCCCCTCTCCGGGGCCAACGTCCTGACTTTC
CASSPLSGANVLTF
>TRBJ2-5|TRBV10-3|NA|NA
TGTGCCATCGCCGCAAGAACGGAGACCCAGTACTTC
CAIAARTETQYF
>TRBJ1-4|TRBV6-5|TRBD1|many
TGTGCCAGCGGACGATGGGACAGTTACGAAAAACTGTTTTTT
CASGRWDSYEKLFF
>TRBJ1-1|TRBV24-1|NA|many
TGTGCCACCAGTGATAGTTCGCCCTACGCTGAAGCTTTCTTT
CATSDSSPYAEAFF
>TRBJ2-7|TRBV11-3|NA|NA
TGTGCCAGCAGCTTAGTCCCTGACAAGAGGCAGTACTTC
CASSLVPDKRQYF
>TRBJ2-1|TRBV2|NA|NA
TGTGCCAGCAAACTCAATAGCTTCAATGAGCAGTTCTTC
CASKLNSFNEQFF
>TRBJ2-3|TRBV20-1|TRBD2|many
TGCAGTGCTAGAGGTCTTACTAGCGGAGATACGCAGTATTTT
CSARGLTSGDTQYF
>TRBJ2-7|TRBV12-3/TRBV12-4|TRBD2|many
TGTGCCAGCAGTTTGGCGGGGAGCGGGAGGGCCCTAACCGAGCAGTACTTC
CASSLAGSGRALTEQYF
>TRBJ1-1|TRBV6-2/TRBV6-3|NA|many
TGTGCCAGCAGTTGGGGACTCCAGAACACTGAAGCTTTCTTT
CASSWGLQNTEAFF
>TRBJ1-1|TRBV2|NA|many
TGTGCCAGCAGTGGCAGAGTCCTGATCACTGAAGCTTTCTTT
CASSGRVLITEAFF
>TRBJ1-6|TRBV20-1|TRBD1|many
TGCAGTGCTCCCTCAGGGACAGATAATTCACCCCTCCACTTT
CSAPSGTDNSPLHF
>TRBJ1-1|TRBV18|NA|many
TGTGCCAGCTCACCAGCAGGGCGTAACACTGAAGCTTTCTTT
CASSPAGRNTEAFF
>TRBJ2-1|TRBV20-1|TRBD2|NA
TGCAGTGCTGGGCCCAGCGGGGGGGCGTACAATGAGCAGTTCTTC
CSAGPSGGAYNEQFF
>TRBJ1-1|TRBV6-2/TRBV6-3|TRBD1|NA
TGTGCCAGCAAGACAGGGGGCACTGAAGCTTTCTTT
CASKTGGTEAFF
>TRBJ2-5|TRBV7-9|NA|few
TGTGCCAGCAGCCCTGCGTCGCCAGGTCGGGAGACCCAGTACTTC
CASSPASPGRETQYF
>TRBJ2-5|TRBV12-3/TRBV12-4|TRBD1|many
TGTGCCAGCAGGGGGACAGGGGGCAGGAAGACCCAGTACTTC
CASRGTGGRKTQYF
>TRBJ1-1|TRBV9|NA|many
TGTGCCAGCAGCACGGACGTGAACACTGAAGCTTTCTTT
CASSTDVNTEAFF
>TRBJ2-3|TRBV12-3/TRBV12-4|TRBD2|many
TGTGCCAGCAGTTTCAGCGGGAGGACCACAGATACGCAGTATTTT
CASSFSGRTTDTQYF
>TRBJ1-1|TRBV27|NA|many
TGTGCCAGCAGTTTCGTCAGGGAGACTGAAGCTTTCTTT
CASSFVRETEAFF